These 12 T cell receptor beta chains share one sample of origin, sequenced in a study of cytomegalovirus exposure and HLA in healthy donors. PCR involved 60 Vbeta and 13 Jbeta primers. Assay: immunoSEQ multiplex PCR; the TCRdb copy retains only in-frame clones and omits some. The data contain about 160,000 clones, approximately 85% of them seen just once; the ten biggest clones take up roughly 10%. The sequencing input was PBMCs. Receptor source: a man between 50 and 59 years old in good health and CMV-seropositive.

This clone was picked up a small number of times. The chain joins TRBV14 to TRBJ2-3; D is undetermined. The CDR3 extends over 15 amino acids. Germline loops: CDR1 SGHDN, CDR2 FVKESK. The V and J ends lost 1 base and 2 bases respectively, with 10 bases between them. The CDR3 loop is CASSQGPILTDTQYF. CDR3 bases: TGTGCCAGCAGCCAAGGGCCCATCCTCACAGATACGCAGTATTTT.

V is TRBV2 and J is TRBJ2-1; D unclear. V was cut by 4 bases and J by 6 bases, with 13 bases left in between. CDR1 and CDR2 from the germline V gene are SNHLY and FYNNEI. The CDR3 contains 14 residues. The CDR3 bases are TGTGCCAGCAGTGCGGGTTCAGCTCTCAATGAGCAGTTCTTC. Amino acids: CASSAGSALNEQFF.

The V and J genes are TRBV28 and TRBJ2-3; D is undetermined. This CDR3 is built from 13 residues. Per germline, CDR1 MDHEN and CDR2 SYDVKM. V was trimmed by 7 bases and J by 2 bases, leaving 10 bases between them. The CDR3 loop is CASKVQNTDTQYF. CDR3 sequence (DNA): TGTGCCAGCAAAGTCCAGAACACAGATACGCAGTATTTT.

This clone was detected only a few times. The CDR3 DNA reads TGTGCCAGCAGCGGAGATATTCTCCACTTT. It yields the protein CASSGDILHF. V usage is TRBV9 and J usage is TRBJ1-6; D call uncertain. Between the trimmed V and J ends, which lost 3 bases and 16 bases, there was a span of 8 bases. Germline V lookup: CDR1 SGDLS, CDR2 YYNGEE. CDR3 length: 10 amino acids.

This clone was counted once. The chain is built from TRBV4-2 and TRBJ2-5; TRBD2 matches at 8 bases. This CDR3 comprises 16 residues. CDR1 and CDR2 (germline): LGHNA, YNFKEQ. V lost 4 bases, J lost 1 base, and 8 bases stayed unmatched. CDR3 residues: CASSPIIAGFQETQYF. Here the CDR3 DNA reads TGTGCCAGCAGCCCCATAATAGCGGGGTTCCAAGAGACCCAGTACTTC.

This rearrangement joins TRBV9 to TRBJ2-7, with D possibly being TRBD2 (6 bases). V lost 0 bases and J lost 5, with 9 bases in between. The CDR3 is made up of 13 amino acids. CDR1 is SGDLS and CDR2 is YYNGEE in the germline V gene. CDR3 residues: CASSVAGEDEQYF. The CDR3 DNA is TGTGCCAGCAGCGTAGCGGGGGAGGACGAGCAGTACTTC.

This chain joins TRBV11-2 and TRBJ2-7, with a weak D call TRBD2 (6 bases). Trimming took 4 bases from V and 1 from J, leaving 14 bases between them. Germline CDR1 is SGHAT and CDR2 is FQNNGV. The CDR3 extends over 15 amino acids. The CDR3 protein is CASSSGRAGSYEQYF. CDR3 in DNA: TGTGCCAGCAGCTCGGGCAGGGCGGGGTCCTACGAGCAGTACTTC.

CDR3 loop: CASSLELYGYTF. CDR3 DNA sequence: TGTGCCAGCAGCCTCGAGCTCTATGGCTACACCTTC. The rearrangement uses TRBV28 and TRBJ1-2; D is undetermined. Looked up from germline, CDR1 is MDHEN and CDR2 is SYDVKM. V lost 6 bases, J lost 4 bases, and 9 bases lay in between. The CDR3 covers 12 residues.

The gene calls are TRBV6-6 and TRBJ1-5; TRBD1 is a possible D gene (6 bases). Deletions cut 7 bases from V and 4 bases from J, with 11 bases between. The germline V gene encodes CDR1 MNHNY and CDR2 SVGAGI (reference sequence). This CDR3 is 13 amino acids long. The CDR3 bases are TGTGCCAGCACCGGGACAAGAAATCAGCCCCAGCATTTT. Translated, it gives CASTGTRNQPQHF.

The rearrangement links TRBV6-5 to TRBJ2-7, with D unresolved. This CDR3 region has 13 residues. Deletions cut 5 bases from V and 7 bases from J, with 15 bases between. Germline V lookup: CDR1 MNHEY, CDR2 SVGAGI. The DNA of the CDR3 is TGTGCCAGCAGTCCAGGTGGCTTTAGGGAGCAGTACTTC. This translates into CASSPGGFREQYF.

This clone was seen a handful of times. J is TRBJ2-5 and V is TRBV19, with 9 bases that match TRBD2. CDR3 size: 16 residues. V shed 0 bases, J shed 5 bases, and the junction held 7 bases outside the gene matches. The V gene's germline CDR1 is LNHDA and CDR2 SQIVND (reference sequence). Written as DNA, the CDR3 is TGTGCCAGTAGTATAGAAGGGCGGGAGGGAGGGGAGACCCAGTACTTC. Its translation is CASSIEGREGGETQYF.

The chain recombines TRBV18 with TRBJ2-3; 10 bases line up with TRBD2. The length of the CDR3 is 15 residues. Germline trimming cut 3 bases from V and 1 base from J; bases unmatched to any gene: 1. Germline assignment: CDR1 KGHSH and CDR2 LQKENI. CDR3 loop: CASSPGTSGTDTQYF. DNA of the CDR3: TGTGCCAGCTCACCCGGGACTAGCGGCACAGATACGCAGTATTTT. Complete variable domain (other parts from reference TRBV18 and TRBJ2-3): NAGVMQNPRHLVRRRGQEARLRCSPMKGHSHVYWYRQLPEEGLKFMVYLQKENIIDESGMPKERFSAEFPKEGPSILRIQQVVRGDSAAYFCASSPGTSGTDTQYFGPGTRLTVL.